Included here is one TCR beta chain sequence, with context. Measured with immunoSEQ multiplex PCR; TCRdb has only the in-frame clones, and not every one. The sample lists about 250,000 clones, over 75% seen once, with about 1% in the top ten. The germline CDR1 and CDR2 sequences are SGHRS and YFSETQ. This CDR3 spans 13 amino acids. The ends were cut back, 2 bases at V and 4 bases at J, with 9 bases in the middle. The data belong to a study of blood T cell repertoires in COVID-19. Looking at the study overall: Some COVID-19 samples were acute and others convalescent; all came from the United States, Italy and Spain. T cells, B-cell-depleted T cells, or PBMCs provided the cDNA or gDNA that served as material.

Enrollment of patients from Seattle took place during active infection, with longitudinal follow-up. The specimen sequenced was peripheral blood. The chain couples TRBV5-1 to TRBJ1-1; possible D gene TRBD1, 5 bases. This receptor was identified in a human donor with COVID-19, enrolled during active disease. The donor label of this sample is uncertain. CDR3 sequence reads: CASSLAQVTEAFF. The CDR3 DNA is TGCGCCAGCAGCTTAGCACAGGTCACTGAAGCTTTCTTT.